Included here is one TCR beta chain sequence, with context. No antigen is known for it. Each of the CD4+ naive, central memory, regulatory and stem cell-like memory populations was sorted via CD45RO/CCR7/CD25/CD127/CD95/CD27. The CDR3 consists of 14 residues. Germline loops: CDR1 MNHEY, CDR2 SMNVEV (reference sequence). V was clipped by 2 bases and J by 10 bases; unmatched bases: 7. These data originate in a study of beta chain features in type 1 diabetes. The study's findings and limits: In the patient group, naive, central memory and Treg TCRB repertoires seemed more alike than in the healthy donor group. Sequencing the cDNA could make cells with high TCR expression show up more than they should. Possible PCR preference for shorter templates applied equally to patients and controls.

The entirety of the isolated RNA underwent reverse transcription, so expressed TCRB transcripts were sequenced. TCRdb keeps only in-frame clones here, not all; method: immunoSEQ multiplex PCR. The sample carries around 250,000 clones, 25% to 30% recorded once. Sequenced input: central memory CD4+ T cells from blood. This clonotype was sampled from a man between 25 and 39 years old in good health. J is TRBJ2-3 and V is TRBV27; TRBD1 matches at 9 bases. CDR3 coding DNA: TGTGCCAGCAGTTTACAGGACAGGGGATCCCCGCAGTATTTT. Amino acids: CASSLQDRGSPQYF.